This TCR beta chain comes out of a study of blood T cell repertoires in COVID-19. The overall study: The United States, Italy and Spain provided the acute and convalescent COVID-19 samples. T cells, B-cell-depleted T cells, or PBMCs supplied cDNA or gDNA.

Individuals aged about 18 to 90 years were recruited from 24 US areas. Germline lookup yields CDR1 SNHLY and CDR2 FYNNEI. V was clipped by 5 bases and J by 1 base; unmatched bases: 5. The CDR3 runs 16 residues. In the source study's methods: Quantification of nucleated cells was approximated via reference gene primer amplification. The data were produced by immunoSEQ multiplex PCR, yet TCRdb's version contains in-frame clones alone and is incomplete. V and J calls and clone size are as listed in that table; D and trimming were resolved from the DNA. The data show under 250,000 clones, approximately 90% seen once.

The chain carries TRBV2 and TRBJ2-6; 7 bases fit TRBD2. The sequence was obtained from a woman under 30 in a cohort exposed to, infected with or recovered from COVID-19 (not recorded which). Specimen: PBMCs or T cells enriched from blood (not recorded which). The CDR3 is CASSLREGSGANVLTF. The CDR3 DNA is TGTGCCAGCAGTCTCAGGGAGGGATCTGGGGCCAACGTCCTGACTTTC. The full variable domain, completed using reference TRBV2 and TRBJ2-6, is EPEVTQTPSHQVTQMGQEVILRCVPISNHLYFYWYRQILGQKVEFLVSFYNNEISEKSEIFDDQFSVERPDGSNFTLKIRSTKLEDSAMYFCASSLREGSGANVLTFGAGSRLTVL.